This section outlines one TCR beta chain sequence together with its context. Its antigen is still unknown. Nothing much larger sits one base from this clone, and base qualities are not available. The entry originates in a study of CD8 T cells in Susac syndrome (dated by TCRdb to the late 2010s). For the study in its entirety: Among the sequenced Susac syndrome patients, about 6 had clinically active disease and roughly 8 were in clinical remission. At blood withdrawal, Susac syndrome patients were either therapy-naive, taking corticosteroids (in some cases with IVIg as well), or taking IVIg alone. Whether CD8+ T cell activation and differentiation in Susac syndrome was antigen driven was tested using repertoire sequencing.

RNA was extracted using the RNeasy kit, and roughly 0.5 to 1 microgram was reverse transcribed with random hexamers. The immunoSEQ multiplex PCR assay, which covers 54 Vbeta and 13 Jbeta segments, was used to amplify TCR beta CDR3 regions. PCR amplification bias was corrected by using a synthetic template baseline for primer optimization and computational correction. Processing in the source paper ran as follows. Reads were annotated to V, D and J genes according to IMGT and were analyzed with immunoSEQ Analyzer, with only productive sequences retained. To calculate clonality, Shannon entropy was normalized by log2 of the number of productive unique sequences and then subtracted from one. For each patient and control, public and private clones were evaluated among the 100 most prevalent clones. A clone was defined as Susac-specific if it was absent from the healthy and MS cohorts, from around 960 published viral clones and from other ImmuneACCESS disease sequences. TCRdb's own reprocessing of the public reads used fastp at Q25 and MiXCR and kept productive beta chains. Rows are unified per CDR3 protein, each entry keeping the most common DNA and genes. TCRdb's processing, not the authors', yielded these V and J calls. Counted in this sample were about 80,000 distinct CDR3 sequences; roughly 91% of them appeared once. Clones ranked in the top ten supply more than 0.5% of the sample.

Study-wide conclusions, independent of this receptor: The TCR sequencing and HLA analysis was acknowledged to have included a relatively small number of individuals. In patients with Susac syndrome, the CD4+ T cell repertoire showed no detectable clonal expansion.

As encoded in the germline V gene, CDR1 is SGDLS while CDR2 is YYNGEE. The CDR3 sequence holds 14 residues, the cysteine and phenylalanine included. Kept here is only the CDR3 DNA, which spans 42 bases and is read in frame from base 1. V is pared back by 1 base and J by 7 bases, with 9 bases lying between the germline termini. High-throughput TCR beta sequencing profiled peripheral blood CD8+ and CD4+ T cells from healthy donors, Susac syndrome patients and multiple sclerosis patients. The Susac syndrome patients fulfilled recently defined diagnostic criteria for definite or probable disease. Bulk CD8+ and CD4+ T cells were purified by magnetic negative isolation, whereas CD8+ TEMRA cells were enriched by FACS. Blood was drawn into EDTA tubes, processed within 24 hours, and PBMCs were isolated by density gradient centrifugation. PBMCs intended for TCR sequencing were frozen in liquid nitrogen and were later thawed in a 37 degrees C water bath. The sorted or isolated CD4+, CD8+ and CD8+ TEMRA cells had a purity of 90% or higher.

The chain joins TRBV9 to TRBJ1-6, with no confident D gene call. This clonotype originated in a human donor with Susac syndrome. The sequencing sample was made of CD4+ T cells from PBMCs. Here the CDR3 is given as CASSVLTENSPLHF. Here is the DNA: TGTGCCAGCAGCGTACTAACGGAAAATTCACCCCTCCACTTT.